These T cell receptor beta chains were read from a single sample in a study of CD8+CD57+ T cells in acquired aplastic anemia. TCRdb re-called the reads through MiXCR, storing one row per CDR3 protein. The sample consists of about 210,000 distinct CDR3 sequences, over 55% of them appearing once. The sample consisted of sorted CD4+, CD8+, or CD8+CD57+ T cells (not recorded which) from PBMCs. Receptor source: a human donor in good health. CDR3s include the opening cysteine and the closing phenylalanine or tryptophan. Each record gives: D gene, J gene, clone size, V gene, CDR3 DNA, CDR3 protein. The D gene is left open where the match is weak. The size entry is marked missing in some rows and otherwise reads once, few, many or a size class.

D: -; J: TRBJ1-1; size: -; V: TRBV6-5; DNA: TGTGCCAGCAGTCAAGGCGAGAGAGCTTTCTTT; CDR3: CASSQGERAFF
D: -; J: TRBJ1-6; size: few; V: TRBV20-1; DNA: TGCAGTGGGACAAGCTCCTATAATTCACCCCTCCACTTT; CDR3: CSGTSSYNSPLHF
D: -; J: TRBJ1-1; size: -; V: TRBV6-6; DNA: TGTGCCAGCAGTTACCCCGGATGGTGTAAGGGGGAGAGCATGAACACTGAAGCTTTCTTT; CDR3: CASSYPGWCKGESMNTEAFF
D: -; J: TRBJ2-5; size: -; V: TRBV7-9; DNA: TGTGCCAGCAGCTTAAGTACGTTCCCCGCCGAGACCCAGTACTTC; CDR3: CASSLSTFPAETQYF
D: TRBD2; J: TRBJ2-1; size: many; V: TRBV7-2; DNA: TGTGCCAGCAGCTTCGGGGGGGTCAGTGAGCAGTTCTTC; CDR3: CASSFGGVSEQFF
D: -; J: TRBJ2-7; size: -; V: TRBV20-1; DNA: TGCAGTGCAAGGGACTTTTTGACCTACGAGCAGTACTTC; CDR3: CSARDFLTYEQYF
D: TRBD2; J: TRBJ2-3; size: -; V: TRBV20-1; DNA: TGCAGTTGGGGGGGAGCGGGGACAGATACGCAGTATTTT; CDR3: CSWGGAGTDTQYF
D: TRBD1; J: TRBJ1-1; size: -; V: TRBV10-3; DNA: TGTGCCATCAGCCGGACAGGGATTAAGGACACTGAAGCTTTCTTT; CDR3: CAISRTGIKDTEAFF
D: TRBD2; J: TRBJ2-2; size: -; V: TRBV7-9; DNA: TGTGCCAGCAGCCAAGGCGGGAGTTTTGTCGGGGAGCTGTTTTTT; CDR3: CASSQGGSFVGELFF
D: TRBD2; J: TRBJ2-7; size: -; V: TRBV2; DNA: TGTGCCAGCAGTGAACGGGAGGGAAACGAGCAGTACTTC; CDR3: CASSEREGNEQYF
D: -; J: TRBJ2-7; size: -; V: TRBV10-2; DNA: TGCGCCAGCAGACCCCCGGGGGGCCGGAGCTCCTACGAGCAGTACTTC; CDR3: CASRPPGGRSSYEQYF
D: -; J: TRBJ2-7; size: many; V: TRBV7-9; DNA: TGTGCCAGCAGTCCGGGGGAAACCTACGAGCAGTACTTC; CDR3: CASSPGETYEQYF
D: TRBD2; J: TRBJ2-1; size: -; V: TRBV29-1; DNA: TGCAGCGCCTGCAAGGGGACTAGCGGGATGGGGTATGAGCAGTTCTTC; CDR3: CSACKGTSGMGYEQFF
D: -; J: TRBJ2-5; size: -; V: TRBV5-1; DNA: TGCGCCAGCAGCTTGGGGGCAGGGTCGGAGACCCAGTACTTC; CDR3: CASSLGAGSETQYF
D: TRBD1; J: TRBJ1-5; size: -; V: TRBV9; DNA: TGTGCCAGCAGCGTATTTGGCGGGACAGGGGATCAGCCCCAGCATTTT; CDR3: CASSVFGGTGDQPQHF
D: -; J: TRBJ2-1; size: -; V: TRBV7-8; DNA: TGTGCCAGCAGCCGGAATAGGAGGGACAGTGGCAATGAGCAGTTCTTC; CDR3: CASSRNRRDSGNEQFF
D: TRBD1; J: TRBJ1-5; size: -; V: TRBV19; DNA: TGTGCCAGTAGTACCTGGACAGGGCCTTATAGCAATCAGCCCCAGCATTTT; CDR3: CASSTWTGPYSNQPQHF
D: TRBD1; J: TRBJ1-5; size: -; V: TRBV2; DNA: TGTGCCAGCAGGGAGAACAGGGGACCCTTGGATTTT; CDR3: CASRENRGPLDF
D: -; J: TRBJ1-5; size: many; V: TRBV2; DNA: TGTGCCAGCAGTGAACGATGGGACGCGGCACCCTATCAGCCCCAGCATTTT; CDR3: CASSERWDAAPYQPQHF
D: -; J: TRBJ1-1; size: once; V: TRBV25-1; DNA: TGTGCCAGCAGTCAAGGACACCACACTGAAGCTTTCTTT; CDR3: CASSQGHHTEAFF
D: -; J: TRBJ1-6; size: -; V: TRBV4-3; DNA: TGCGCCAGCAGCCGGCAAATGACGGAAAATTCACCCCTCCACTTT; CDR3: CASSRQMTENSPLHF
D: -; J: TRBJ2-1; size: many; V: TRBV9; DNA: TGTGCCAGCAGCCCCCGTAAGTACAATGAGCAGTTCTTC; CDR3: CASSPRKYNEQFF
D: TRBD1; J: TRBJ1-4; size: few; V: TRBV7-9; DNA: TGTGCCAGCAGCCTTACAGGGGGCATAAATGAAAAACTGTTTTTT; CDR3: CASSLTGGINEKLFF
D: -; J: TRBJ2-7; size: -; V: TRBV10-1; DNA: TGCGCCAGCAGTGAGGACAGAGCCAATAGCTCATACGAGCAGTACTTC; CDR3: CASSEDRANSSYEQYF
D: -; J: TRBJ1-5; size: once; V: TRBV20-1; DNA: TGCAGTGCTAGTGCCGGACAGTTTGGGAGCAATCAGCCCCAGCATTTT; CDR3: CSASAGQFGSNQPQHF
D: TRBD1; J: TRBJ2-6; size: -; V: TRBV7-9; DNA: TGTGCCAGCACCGGACAGGGGGGTCCTGGGGCCAACGTCCTGACTTTC; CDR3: CASTGQGGPGANVLTF
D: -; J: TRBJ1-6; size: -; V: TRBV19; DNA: TGTGCCAGTAGAGCACGCGAATCACCCCTCCACTTT; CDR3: CASRARESPLHF
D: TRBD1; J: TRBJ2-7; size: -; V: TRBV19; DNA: TGTGCCAGTAGCAACCCCGGACAGGTGGCCTACGAGCAGTACTTC; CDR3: CASSNPGQVAYEQYF
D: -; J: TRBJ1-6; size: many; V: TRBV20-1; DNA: TGCAGTACTGGGGGGAAGGATAATTCACCCCTCCACTTT; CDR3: CSTGGKDNSPLHF
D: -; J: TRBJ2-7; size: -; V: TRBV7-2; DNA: TGTGCCAGCAGCTCTCTAGGTCCGGCTGAGCAGTACTTC; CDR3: CASSSLGPAEQYF
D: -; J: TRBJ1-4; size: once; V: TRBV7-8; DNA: TGTGCCAGCAGCTTAGTCTCCGGTGAAAAACTGTTTTTT; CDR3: CASSLVSGEKLFF
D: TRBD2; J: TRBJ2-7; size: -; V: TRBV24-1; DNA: TGTGCCACCGCTCAGATAGCGGGAGGCGAGCAGTACTTC; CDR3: CATAQIAGGEQYF
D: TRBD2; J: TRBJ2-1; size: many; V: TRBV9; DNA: TGTGCCAGCAGCGCACCTAGCGGGGGGGCAAATGAGCAGTTCTTC; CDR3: CASSAPSGGANEQFF
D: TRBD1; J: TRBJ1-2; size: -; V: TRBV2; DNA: TGTGCCAGCAGTGGAGGGGGGACAGTTTATGGCTACACCTTC; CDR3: CASSGGGTVYGYTF
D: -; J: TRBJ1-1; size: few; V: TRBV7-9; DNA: TGTGCCAGCAGAGAGTGGGAGACTGAAGCTTTCTTT; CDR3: CASREWETEAFF
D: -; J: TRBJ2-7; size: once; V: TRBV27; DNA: TGTGCCAGCCGGAGAAGTCACACGAACTACGAGCAGTACTTC; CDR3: CASRRSHTNYEQYF
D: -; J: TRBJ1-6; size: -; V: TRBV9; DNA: TGTGCCAGCAGCACAACCGACACAGATTCACCCCTCCACTTT; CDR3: CASSTTDTDSPLHF
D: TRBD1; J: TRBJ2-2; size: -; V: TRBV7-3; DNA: TGTGCCAGCCAGGGGGCAAGAACCGGGGAGCTGTTTTTT; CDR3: CASQGARTGELFF
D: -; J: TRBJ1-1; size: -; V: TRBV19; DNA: TGTGCCAGTACCTTAAGAGGGGGGAACACTGAAGCTTTCTTT; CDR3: CASTLRGGNTEAFF
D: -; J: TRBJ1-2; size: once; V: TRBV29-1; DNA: TGCAGCGTGGAAAAACTAGCGTACACCTTC; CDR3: CSVEKLAYTF
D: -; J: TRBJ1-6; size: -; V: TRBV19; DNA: TGTGCCAGTAGTATAGGAGAAAATAATTCACCCCTCCACTTT; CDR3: CASSIGENNSPLHF
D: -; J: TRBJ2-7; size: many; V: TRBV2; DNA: TGTGCCAGCAGCCGACAGTTCCCCTACGAGCAGTACTTC; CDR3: CASSRQFPYEQYF
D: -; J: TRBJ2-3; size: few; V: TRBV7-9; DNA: TGTGCCAGCAGCTCCACCGCTACCCCCACAGATACGCAGTATTTT; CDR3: CASSSTATPTDTQYF
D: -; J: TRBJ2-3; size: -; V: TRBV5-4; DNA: TGTGCCAGCACCCCCTCCACTAGCACAGATACGCAGTATTTT; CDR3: CASTPSTSTDTQYF
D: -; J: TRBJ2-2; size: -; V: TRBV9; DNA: TGTGCCAGCAGCGTAGCGGGACTTCCAACCGGGGAGCTGTTTTTT; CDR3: CASSVAGLPTGELFF
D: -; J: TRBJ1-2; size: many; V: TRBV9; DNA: TGTGCCAGCAGCGTATTTAATACGGGGGGCTATGGCTACACCTTC; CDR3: CASSVFNTGGYGYTF
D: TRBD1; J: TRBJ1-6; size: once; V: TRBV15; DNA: TGTGCCACCAGCAGAGGCTCGCAGGGGGCCTTTTCACCCCTCCACTTT; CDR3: CATSRGSQGAFSPLHF
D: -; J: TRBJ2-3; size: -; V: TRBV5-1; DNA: TGCGCCAGCAGCCCGACCTCCTCGCCAATTCCCACAGATACGCAGTATTTT; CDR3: CASSPTSSPIPTDTQYF
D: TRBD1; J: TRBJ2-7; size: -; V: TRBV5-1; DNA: TGCGCCAGCAGCAGCGTTGAGGGGGCGGCTGAGCAGTACTTC; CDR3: CASSSVEGAAEQYF
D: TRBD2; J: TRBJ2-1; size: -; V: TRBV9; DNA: TGTGCCAGCAGCGTAGGGACTAGCGGGGGGGTTAGTGAGCAGTTCTTC; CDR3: CASSVGTSGGVSEQFF
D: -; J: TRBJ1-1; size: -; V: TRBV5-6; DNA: TGTGCCAGCAGCTTGGTGGCGTACACTGAAGCTTTCTTT; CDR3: CASSLVAYTEAFF
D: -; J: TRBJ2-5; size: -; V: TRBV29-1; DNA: TGCAGGTCCGACGCCGAGACCCAGTACTTC; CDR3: CRSDAETQYF
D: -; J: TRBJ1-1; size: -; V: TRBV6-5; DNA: TGTGCCAGCAGTAGAGGGGCCACGGGGGCTGAAGCTTTCTTT; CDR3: CASSRGATGAEAFF
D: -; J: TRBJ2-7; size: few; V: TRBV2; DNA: TGTGCCAGCAGTGAAATCGGTCGCTACGAGCAGTACTTC; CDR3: CASSEIGRYEQYF
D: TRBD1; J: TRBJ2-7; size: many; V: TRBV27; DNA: TGTGCCAGCAGTTTATCGATGGGCAGGGGGTTATACTTC; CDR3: CASSLSMGRGLYF